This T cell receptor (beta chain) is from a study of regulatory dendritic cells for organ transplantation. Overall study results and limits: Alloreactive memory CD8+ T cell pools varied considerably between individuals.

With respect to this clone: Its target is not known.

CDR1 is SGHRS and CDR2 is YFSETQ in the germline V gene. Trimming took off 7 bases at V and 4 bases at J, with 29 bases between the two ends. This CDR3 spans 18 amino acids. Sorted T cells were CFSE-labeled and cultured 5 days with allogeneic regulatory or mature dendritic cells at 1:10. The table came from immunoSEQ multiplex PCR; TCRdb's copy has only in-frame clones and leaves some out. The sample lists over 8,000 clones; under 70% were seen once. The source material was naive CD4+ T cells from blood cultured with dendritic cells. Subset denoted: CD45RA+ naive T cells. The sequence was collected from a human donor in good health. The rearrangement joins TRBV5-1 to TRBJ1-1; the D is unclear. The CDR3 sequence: CASGSGIGRATRVTEAFF. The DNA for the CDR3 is TGCGCCAGCGGCTCTGGGATCGGGAGAGCTACGAGGGTCACTGAAGCTTTCTTT.